Listed here are 24 T cell receptor beta chains from one sample, sequenced in a study of regulatory T cells in long-lasting Graves disease. Relying on iRepertoire HTBI primers and Arm-PCR of CDR3 regions, the team built TCR beta libraries. TCRdb re-analysed the multiplex PCR reads in MiXCR, keeping a single row per CDR3 protein. The sample carries 360,000 or so distinct CDR3 sequences, around 15% recorded once. Noted time point: newly diagnosed GD, antithyroid drugs for less than 3 months. From RNA extracted from PBMCs, the TCR library was made. These data were also reused for a study on T cells in Graves' hyperthyroidism and ophthalmopathy.

The starting material was peripheral blood mononuclear cells (PBMCs), obtained at new diagnosis, from a patient treated with antithyroid drugs. Source of these receptors: a woman between 18 and 30 years old with Graves disease.

This clonotype was seen ten or more times. A single base separates this from a much larger clone, so it may be a read error. J is TRBJ1-1 and V is TRBV7-8, with D possibly matching TRBD1 (5 bases). The CDR3 consists of 13 residues. Trimming cost V 5 bases and J 1 base, with 8 bases left between them. Germline CDR1 reads SGHVS; CDR2 reads FQNEAQ. The CDR3 protein is CASSHDRNTEAFF. In DNA, the CDR3 is TGTGCCAGCAGCCACGACAGGAACACTGAAGCTTTCTTT.

This clonotype was detected ten times or more. The rearrangement uses TRBV20-1 and TRBJ2-5; D is possibly TRBD1 (7 bases). CDR1 DFQATT and CDR2 SNEGSKA come from the germline V gene (reference sequence). This CDR3 has 14 residues. With 6 bases removed from V and 2 bases from J, the gap between germline ends came to 16 bases. CDR3 sequence reads: CSATRQGGQETQYF. The CDR3 DNA sequence: TGCAGTGCCACACGGCAGGGGGGACAAGAGACCCAGTACTTC.

This clonotype was recorded many times. CDR3 in amino acids: CASSPWTDLATTGELFF. CDR3 nucleotide sequence: TGTGCCAGCAGCCCGTGGACTGATCTAGCGACTACCGGGGAGCTGTTTTTT. This chain uses TRBV3-1 with TRBJ2-2; D is perhaps TRBD2 (6 bases). CDR1 is LGHDT and CDR2 is YNNKEL in the germline V gene (reference sequence). Trimming removed 4 bases from V and 5 bases from J, with 20 bases in between. The CDR3 spans 17 residues. The entire variable domain, with the rest obtained from reference TRBV3-1 and TRBJ2-2, is as follows: DTAVSQTPKYLVTQMGNDKSIKCEQNLGHDTMYWYKQDSKKFLKIMFSYNNKELIINETVPNRFSPKSPDKAHLNLHINSLELGDSAVYFCASSPWTDLATTGELFFGEGSRLTVL.

V is TRBV18 and J is TRBJ2-7, with D tentatively TRBD2 (5 bases). Germline V lookup: CDR1 KGHSH, CDR2 LQKENI. The CDR3 contains 12 residues. V lost 2 bases to trimming and J lost 3 bases, with 5 bases between them. The CDR3, as DNA: TGTGCCAGCTCACCAGCGGGCTACGAGCAGTACTTC. As protein: CASSPAGYEQYF.

The chain employs TRBV5-1 and TRBJ1-3, with 7 positions matching TRBD1. Looked up from germline, CDR1 is SGHRS and CDR2 is YFSETQ. CDR3 length equals 16 residues. The J segment lost 3 bases and the V segment lost 3 bases, leaving 9 bases of the junction unmatched. In DNA form, the CDR3 reads TGCGCCAGCAGCTCCATGCGACAGGGAGGTGGAAACACCATATATTTT. This codes for CASSSMRQGGGNTIYF.

In its sample, this clonotype was seen many times. The V and J genes are TRBV7-2 and TRBJ1-2; no firm D call. The V end was cut by 5 bases, the J end by 0 bases, with 22 bases between. This CDR3 has 18 residues. The germline CDR1 and CDR2 sequences are SGHTA and FQGNSA. The CDR3 nucleotides read TGTGCCAGCAGCCAGCTACCCGTCGTAGGGCCGGCTAACTATGGCTACACCTTC. Residues: CASSQLPVVGPANYGYTF.

The V and J genes are TRBV19 and TRBJ2-6; TRBD1 matches 9 bases. The germline CDR1 and CDR2 sequences are LNHDA and SQIVND (reference sequence). CDR3 length equals 20 residues. With V trimmed by 3 bases and J by 4 bases, 16 bases remained unmatched. The CDR3 spells CASSITSSGTGLKGANVLTF. The CDR3 DNA sequence: TGTGCCAGTAGTATTACCAGTTCCGGGACAGGGTTGAAAGGGGCCAACGTCCTGACTTTC.

About this clonotype itself: The junction does not match germline at one end; this may be a read error. J is TRBJ2-1 and V is TRBV12-3 or TRBV12-4, with a possible D match to TRBD2 (5 bases). This CDR3 has 15 residues. CDR3 amino acids: CASSRLGVGRNEQFF. The CDR3 DNA is TGCGCCAGCAGCCGGCTGGGAGTGGGTCGGAATGAGCAGTTCTTC.

This clonotype has ten or more counts. This chain links TRBV6-2 or TRBV6-3 with TRBJ2-3, with D possibly TRBD2 on 5 matching bases. The germline V gene encodes CDR1 MNHEY and CDR2 SVGEGT. V lost 4 bases and J lost 0, with 20 bases in between. The CDR3 is 18 residues long. Written as DNA, the CDR3 is TGTGCCAGCAGTTCGCCCGGCAGGTCCAGGACTAGCACAGATACGCAGTATTTT. It translates to CASSSPGRSRTSTDTQYF.

This clonotype was counted only a few times. The J gene is TRBJ2-7, the V gene TRBV2, with 10 positions matching TRBD2. The V and J ends lost 4 bases and 3 bases, in that order; junction bases with no gene match: 3. In germline, CDR1 is SNHLY, CDR2 FYNNEI. This CDR3 is 14 amino acids long. DNA for the CDR3: TGTGCCAGCAGTGTAGCGGGGGGCTACTACGAGCAGTACTTC. This codes for CASSVAGGYYEQYF.

The J gene is TRBJ2-1, the V gene TRBV19, with 8 bases fitting TRBD2. V dropped 3 bases and J dropped 5; count of bases not matched to a gene: 6. This CDR3 comprises 15 residues. CDR1 and CDR2 (germline): LNHDA, SQIVND (reference sequence). The chain's CDR3 is CASSIGLAPHNEQFF. Here the CDR3 DNA reads TGTGCCAGTAGTATCGGACTAGCCCCCCACAATGAGCAGTTCTTC.

The table lists this clonotype with a few counts. CDR3 sequence (DNA): TGCGCCAGCAGCAGCCAAGGGACTAGCGGGGGGCGCCTTTTGTACGAGCAGTACTTC. Translating gives CASSSQGTSGGRLLYEQYF. The genes are TRBV5-1 and TRBJ2-7; 15 bases align to TRBD2. Germline values: CDR1 SGHRS, CDR2 YFSETQ. The CDR3 extends over 19 amino acids. The junction had 15 bases not matched to a gene; V was cut back by 4 bases and J by 4 bases.

The CDR3 region has the DNA TGCAGCGTTGGTCTTAAGGGCCAAGGAGGAGGGAACACTGAAGCTTTCTTT. This gives the protein CSVGLKGQGGGNTEAFF. This chain joins TRBV29-1 and TRBJ1-1; no clear D. Between the trimmed V and J ends, which lost 4 bases and 1 base, there was a span of 22 bases. In germline, CDR1 is SQVTM, CDR2 ANQGSEA. The CDR3 runs 17 residues.

This clonotype was observed a handful of times. V and J are TRBV2 and TRBJ1-2; D is ambiguous. Trimming stripped 10 bases from V and 5 bases from J, with 17 bases between. CDR3 size: 13 residues. CDR1 and CDR2 (germline): SNHLY, FYNNEI. CDR3 in amino acids: CATQQTVEYGYTF. CDR3 bases: TGTGCCACCCAGCAGACGGTGGAATATGGCTACACCTTC. Drawing the rest from reference TRBV2 and TRBJ1-2, the complete variable domain is EPEVTQTPSHQVTQMGQEVILRCVPISNHLYFYWYRQILGQKVEFLVSFYNNEISEKSEIFDDQFSVERPDGSNFTLKIRSTKLEDSAMYFCATQQTVEYGYTFGSGTRLTVV.

Ten or more counts support this clonotype. The V gene is TRBV11-2, the J gene TRBJ2-7, with 10 bases fitting TRBD1. CDR3 size: 14 residues. Germline CDR1 and CDR2: SGHAT and FQNNGV. V lost 6 bases, J lost 3 bases, and 5 bases stayed unmatched. Here the CDR3 reads CASSTGTGVYEQYF. Here the CDR3 DNA reads TGTGCCAGCAGTACCGGGACAGGGGTCTACGAGCAGTACTTC.

In this sample, this clonotype turned up a few times. This rearrangement joins TRBV7-2 to TRBJ2-5; 8 nucleotides agree with TRBD1. The CDR3 sequence is 15 residues long. The V gene end was trimmed by 0 bases and the J gene end by 5 bases; junction bases not matched to a gene: 5. Germline values: CDR1 SGHTA, CDR2 FQGNSA. CDR3 DNA sequence: TGTGCCAGCAGCTTAGCTCGGCAGGGGGCGGAGACCCAGTACTTC. Residues: CASSLARQGAETQYF.

This clonotype turned up a few times. This may be a read error, as it is one base from a much larger clone. The V call is TRBV28, the J call TRBJ1-3, with D uncertain. CDR3 length: 15 amino acids. In germline, CDR1 is MDHEN, CDR2 SYDVKM. As DNA, the CDR3 is TGTGCCAGCAGACCACCCAGAGGTACTGGAAGCACCATATATTTT. Residues: CASRPPRGTGSTIYF.

The table lists this clonotype with many counts. The chain uses TRBV5-1 and TRBJ1-1, with D unresolved. Germline V gene sequence: CDR1 SGHRS, CDR2 YFSETQ. The CDR3 runs 13 residues. Trimming left V 2 bases short and J 3 bases short, with 8 bases between. CDR3 sequence reads: CASSFGQHTEAFF. For the CDR3, the DNA is TGCGCCAGCAGCTTTGGGCAGCACACTGAAGCTTTCTTT.

This clonotype occurred once. The chain recombines TRBV20-1 with TRBJ2-1; 8 bases line up with TRBD2. This CDR3 is 12 amino acids long. Per the germline V gene, CDR1 is DFQATT and CDR2 is SNEGSKA (reference sequence). The V gene end was trimmed by 5 bases and the J gene end by 9 bases; junction bases not matched to a gene: 6. The DNA of the CDR3 is TGCAGTGCTCCCAGGAGCGGGGGTGAGCAGTTCTTC. This sequence encodes CSAPRSGGEQFF.

This clonotype was counted ten times or more. The chain joins TRBV11-2 to TRBJ1-5; D gene uncertain. The CDR3 runs 14 residues. V dropped 0 bases and J dropped 4 bases, with 7 bases sitting between them. The germline V gene has CDR1 SGHAT and CDR2 FQNNGV. In DNA form, the CDR3 reads TGTGCCAGCAGCTTAGAATACGGGAATCAGCCCCAGCATTTT. Translated: CASSLEYGNQPQHF.

Many counts were recorded for this clonotype. DNA for the CDR3: TGTGCCAGCCACAGGGGGAGGGGTCAGTTCTTC. Amino acid sequence: CASHRGRGQFF. The V gene is TRBV28, the J gene TRBJ2-1, with D perhaps matching TRBD1 (8 bases). CDR3 length: 11 amino acids. V lost 8 bases, J lost 13 bases, and 15 bases lay in between. From germline, CDR1 is MDHEN and CDR2 SYDVKM.

The V and J genes are TRBV6-1 and TRBJ1-5; D gene unclear. The CDR3 totals 15 residues. V shed 2 bases and J shed 0 bases, with 8 bases lying between them. Per the germline V gene, CDR1 is MNHNS and CDR2 is SASEGT. CDR3 DNA: TGTGCCAGCAGTGAAATGGGGATTAGCAATCAGCCCCAGCATTTT. Encoded protein: CASSEMGISNQPQHF.

This clonotype showed up many times. The chain is built from TRBV12-3 or TRBV12-4 and TRBJ1-1; tentative D call: TRBD1 (5 bases). This CDR3 is 14 amino acids long. Trimming pared 3 bases from V and 1 base from J, leaving 9 bases between. The CDR3 DNA sequence: TGTGCCAGCAGTTTTTGGCAGGGGAACACTGAAGCTTTCTTT. It yields the protein CASSFWQGNTEAFF.

This clonotype was counted many times. The CDR3 here is CASSQDLKPPQHF. CDR3 DNA sequence: TGTGCCAGCAGCCAAGATCTGAAGCCGCCCCAGCATTTT. The chain links TRBV3-1 to TRBJ1-5; no clear D gene. The CDR3 runs to 13 residues. The V and J ends lost 0 bases and 9 bases respectively, with 9 bases between them. Germline CDR1 LGHDT, CDR2 YNNKEL (reference sequence). The full variable domain, completed using reference TRBV3-1 and TRBJ1-5, is DTAVSQTPKYLVTQMGNDKSIKCEQNLGHDTMYWYKQDSKKFLKIMFSYNNKELIINETVPNRFSPKSPDKAHLNLHINSLELGDSAVYFCASSQDLKPPQHFGDGTRLSIL.